This TCR beta chain is drawn from a study of cytomegalovirus exposure and HLA in healthy donors. The CDR3 spans 15 residues. Looked up from germline, CDR1 is SGHVS and CDR2 is FNYEAQ. Trimming at V came to 5 bases and at J to 5 bases, leaving 9 bases not matched to a gene. Amplification used 60 Vbeta primers and 13 Jbeta primers. Here immunoSEQ multiplex PCR was the method, and the copy in TCRdb shows in-frame clones only, minus some. Of around 100,000 clones in the sample, 65% were seen once. This clone has only a few counts. The sample comprised PBMCs. This clonotype was sampled from a man aged 25 to 40 in good health and CMV-seropositive. The rearrangement uses TRBV7-6 and TRBJ1-1, with 9 bases lining up with TRBD1. The DNA of the CDR3 is TGTGCCAGCAGCCAACAGATCGGGACAGGGACTGAAGCTTTCTTT. It specifies CASSQQIGTGTEAFF.